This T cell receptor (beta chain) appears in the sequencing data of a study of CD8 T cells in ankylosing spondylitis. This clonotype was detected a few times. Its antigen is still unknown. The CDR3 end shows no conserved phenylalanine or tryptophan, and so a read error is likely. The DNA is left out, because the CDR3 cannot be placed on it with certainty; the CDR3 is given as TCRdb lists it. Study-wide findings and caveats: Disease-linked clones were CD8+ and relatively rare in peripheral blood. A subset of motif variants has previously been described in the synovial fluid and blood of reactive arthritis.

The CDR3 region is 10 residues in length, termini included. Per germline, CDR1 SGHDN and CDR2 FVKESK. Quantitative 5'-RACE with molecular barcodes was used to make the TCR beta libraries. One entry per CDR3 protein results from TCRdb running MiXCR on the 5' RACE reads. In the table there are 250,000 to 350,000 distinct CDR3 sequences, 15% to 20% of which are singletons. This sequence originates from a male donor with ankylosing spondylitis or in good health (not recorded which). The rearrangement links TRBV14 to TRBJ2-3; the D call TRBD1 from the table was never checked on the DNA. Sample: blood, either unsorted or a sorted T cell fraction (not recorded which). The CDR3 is CASSQRDRLI.